These 27 T cell receptor beta chains originate from one sample sequenced in a study of human T cells and chemical hapten exposure. Time point meaning: patch test 3, about 24 weeks after DPC sensitization. The treatment was: therapeutic diphenylcyclopropenone sensitization with weekly scalp DPC. Each CDR3 protein is one row after TCRdb ran MiXCR on the RACE reads. This table holds about 170,000 distinct CDR3 sequences, 25% to 35% found once. This specimen was whole blood, taken in connection with sensitization to the hapten diphenylcyclopropenone (DPC). All receptors come from a woman aged 18-29 years with alopecia areata. Some clones in this sample may be carry-over from other donors' samples.

The chain uses TRBV9 and TRBJ2-2; no clear D gene. V lost 3 bases and J 6 bases, leaving 12 bases between the germline ends. Germline V gene lookup returns CDR1 SGDLS and CDR2 YYNGEE. The CDR3 loop spans 14 amino acids. CDR3 sequence (DNA): TGTGCCAGCAGCGCCAATAGTGTCCCCGGGGAGCTGTTTTTT. It is translated as CASSANSVPGELFF.

The gene calls are TRBV24-1 and TRBJ1-5, with 12 bases fitting TRBD1. Germline V CDR1 and CDR2: KGHDR, SFDVKD. This CDR3 is built from 18 residues. V dropped 4 bases and J dropped 8; count of bases not matched to a gene: 14. CDR3 amino acids: CATSENPRDRGPKKPQHF. The CDR3 DNA is TGTGCCACCAGTGAAAATCCCCGGGACAGGGGGCCTAAGAAGCCCCAGCATTTT.

This clonotype turned up a few times. The chain couples TRBV28 to TRBJ2-5; 10 bases agree with TRBD2. The CDR3 consists of 17 residues. Looked up from germline, CDR1 is MDHEN and CDR2 is SYDVKM. The junction had 13 bases not matched to a gene; V was cut back by 5 bases and J by 4 bases. DNA of the CDR3: TGTGCCAGCAGTCTCCTTGGGCTAGCGGGAGTAACAGAGACCCAGTACTTC. Amino acids: CASSLLGLAGVTETQYF.

The rearrangement uses TRBV2 and TRBJ2-1; D not certain. Germline V gives CDR1 SNHLY, CDR2 FYNNEI. CDR3 length: 14 residues. Trimming pared 1 base from V and 5 bases from J, leaving 9 bases between. The CDR3 sequence is CASSEVGFDNEQFF. The CDR3 nucleotides read TGTGCCAGCAGTGAAGTCGGGTTCGACAATGAGCAGTTCTTC.

The genes are TRBV4-1 and TRBJ2-3, with no clear D. Germline CDR1 and CDR2: MGHRA and YSYEKL. The ends were cut back, 0 bases at V and 4 bases at J, with 11 bases in the middle. This CDR3 comprises 15 residues. CDR3 residues: CASSQDFSFPDTQYF. The CDR3 DNA reads TGCGCCAGCAGCCAAGATTTTAGCTTCCCAGATACGCAGTATTTT.

In this sample, this clonotype turned up a few times. The J gene is TRBJ2-6, the V gene TRBV29-1; 10 bases agree with TRBD1. Germline-derived CDR1 and CDR2 are SQVTM and ANQGSEA. This CDR3 comprises 17 residues. With V trimmed by 4 bases and J by 0 bases, 6 bases remained unmatched. The chain's CDR3 is CSVVGQGPTSGANVLTF. The CDR3 nucleotides read TGCAGCGTTGTGGGACAGGGGCCCACCTCTGGGGCCAACGTCCTGACTTTC. Together with reference TRBV29-1 and TRBJ2-6, the CDR3 gives the full variable domain: SAVISQKPSRDICQRGTSLTIQCQVDSQVTMMFWYRQQPGQSLTLIATANQGSEATYESGFVIDKFPISRPNLTFSTLTVSNMSPEDSSIYLCSVVGQGPTSGANVLTFGAGSRLTVL.

The V gene is TRBV5-1, the J gene TRBJ1-5; 7 nucleotides match TRBD1. The length of the CDR3 is 14 residues. The V segment lost 1 base and the J segment 2 bases; nucleotides outside the gene matches: 0. Germline V gives CDR1 SGHRS, CDR2 YFSETQ. CDR3 DNA: TGCGCCAGCAGCTTGACAGGGGGCAATCAGCCCCAGCATTTT. Its protein product is CASSLTGGNQPQHF.

The genes are TRBV9 and TRBJ2-3; TRBD2 is a possible D gene (5 bases). CDR3 length equals 15 residues. V was shortened by 0 bases and J by 4 bases, with 12 bases between the two germline ends. Germline V CDR1 and CDR2: SGDLS, YYNGEE. The CDR3 loop is CASSVEGLHADTQYF. The CDR3 DNA reads as TGTGCCAGCAGCGTAGAAGGACTCCATGCAGATACGCAGTATTTT.

The chain has TRBV7-9 and TRBJ2-3, with 8 bases matching TRBD1. The CDR3 runs 15 residues. Germline values: CDR1 SEHNR, CDR2 FQNEAQ (reference sequence). Trimming cost V 5 bases and J 1 base; bases outside gene matches: 5. CDR3 amino acids: CASSPWTGRTDTQYF. The CDR3 DNA sequence: TGTGCCAGCAGCCCCTGGACAGGGCGCACAGATACGCAGTATTTT. The variable domain in full, completed from reference TRBV7-9 and TRBJ2-3, reads DTGVSQNPRHKITKRGQNVTFRCDPISEHNRLYWYRQTLGQGPEFLTYFQNEAQLEKSRLLSDRFSAERPKGSFSTLEIQRTEQGDSAMYLCASSPWTGRTDTQYFGPGTRLTVL.

J is TRBJ2-7 and V is TRBV24-1, with TRBD1 matching 8 bases. V lost 5 bases to trimming and J lost 2 bases; unmatched junction nucleotides: 7. This CDR3 has 15 amino acids. The V gene's germline CDR1 is KGHDR and CDR2 SFDVKD. This CDR3 is CATSARTGTPYEQYF. CDR3 in DNA: TGTGCCACCAGTGCTCGGACAGGGACACCCTACGAGCAGTACTTC.

The CDR3 sequence is CASRYRDSSSYEQYF. The CDR3 DNA is TGTGCCAGCAGATACCGGGACAGCTCGTCCTACGAGCAGTACTTC. The rearrangement uses TRBV7-2 and TRBJ2-7, with 7 bases identical to TRBD1. The CDR3 is 15 amino acids. Germline V gene sequence: CDR1 SGHTA, CDR2 FQGNSA. The V segment lost 6 bases and the J segment 1 base; nucleotides outside the gene matches: 9. The whole variable domain, filled in from reference TRBV7-2 and TRBJ2-7, reads GAGVSQSPSNKVTEKGKDVELRCDPISGHTALYWYRQSLGQGLEFLIYFQGNSAPDKSGLPSDRFSAERTGGSVSTLTIQRTQQEDSAVYLCASRYRDSSSYEQYFGPGTRLTVT.

The rearrangement uses TRBV28 and TRBJ2-2, with D possibly being TRBD1 (6 bases). There are 16 residues in the CDR3. The V gene lost 6 bases and the J gene lost 4 bases, with 18 bases spanning the gap. CDR1 and CDR2 from the germline V gene are MDHEN and SYDVKM. The chain's CDR3 is CASRLDRIDGTGELFF. The DNA of the CDR3 is TGTGCCAGCAGACTAGACAGGATCGATGGCACCGGGGAGCTGTTTTTT.

This clonotype was seen a handful of times. The chain employs TRBV4-3 and TRBJ2-1, with 9 bases matching TRBD2. The ends lost 4 bases at V and 2 bases at J; junction bases unmatched: 12. There are 18 residues in the CDR3. Germline-derived CDR1 and CDR2 are LGHNA and YSLEER. DNA for the CDR3: TGCGCCAGCAGCCTCCTGACTAGCGGCCCTACTACCTACAATGAGCAGTTCTTC. Translating gives CASSLLTSGPTTYNEQFF.

The V gene is TRBV4-3, the J gene TRBJ1-1; D unclear. The CDR3 has 17 amino acids. From germline, CDR1 is LGHNA and CDR2 YSLEER. V dropped 1 base and J dropped 1 base, with 16 bases sitting between them. Here the CDR3 reads CASSQGSRPLSNTEAFF. CDR3 coding DNA: TGCGCCAGCAGCCAAGGAAGTCGCCCGCTTTCGAACACTGAAGCTTTCTTT.

V is TRBV7-2 and J is TRBJ2-5; 10 bases line up with TRBD2. Germline values: CDR1 SGHTA, CDR2 FQGNSA. The CDR3 length is 18 residues. The ends lost 1 base at V and 5 bases at J; junction bases unmatched: 13. CDR3 amino acids: CASSLVSVWSGRGETQYF. The CDR3 DNA reads as TGTGCCAGCAGCTTAGTGTCCGTTTGGAGCGGGAGGGGGGAGACCCAGTACTTC.

Regarding this clonotype: Sequence at one end of the junction differs from germline and may be a read error. The J gene is TRBJ2-6, the V gene TRBV4-1, with 9 bases matching TRBD1. The CDR3 has 17 residues. Germline V gene lookup returns CDR1 MGHRA and CDR2 YSYEKL. The CDR3: CASSSQTGGTGANVLTF. The CDR3 coding sequence is TGCGCCAGCAGCTCTCAGACAGGGGGGACTGGGGCCAACGTCCTGACCTTC.

This clonotype has more than one count but fewer than ten. The rearrangement uses TRBV18 and TRBJ2-1; 12 nucleotides match TRBD2. V trimming: 3 bases; J trimming: 6 bases; junction bases outside the gene matches: 3. The CDR3 totals 15 residues. The germline V gene has CDR1 KGHSH and CDR2 LQKENI. The CDR3 nucleotides read TGTGCCAGCTCACCGACTAGCGGGGGTTCCAATGAGCAGTTCTTC. It codes for CASSPTSGGSNEQFF.

This clonotype has more than one count but fewer than ten. This chain links TRBV6-1 with TRBJ1-1; TRBD1 might be the D (5 bases). Germline V CDR1 and CDR2: MNHNS, SASEGT. Trimming pared 1 base from V and 2 bases from J, leaving 11 bases between. CDR3 length: 15 amino acids. This CDR3 is CASSEGHRLNTEAFF. CDR3 in DNA: TGTGCCAGCAGTGAAGGACACAGGCTAAACACTGAAGCTTTCTTT.

The gene calls are TRBV30 and TRBJ2-5; D call uncertain. Germline V gives CDR1 GTSNPN, CDR2 SVGIG (reference sequence). Trimming pared 3 bases from V and 0 bases from J, leaving 5 bases between. CDR3 length: 12 amino acids. CDR3 loop: CAWSANQETQYF. DNA of the CDR3: TGTGCCTGGAGCGCCAACCAAGAGACCCAGTACTTC.

Concerning this clonotype itself: Lacking the conserved final phenylalanine or tryptophan, this CDR3 likely reflects a read error. This sequence joins TRBV6-2 or TRBV6-3 and TRBJ2-5, with 7 bases that match TRBD1. V gave up 4 bases and J gave up 2 bases; unmatched junction bases: 7. Germline CDR1 MNHEY, CDR2 SVGEGT. CDR3 size: 15 residues. The DNA for the CDR3 is TGTGCCAGCAGTTCCCACAGGGGATTACAAGAGACCCAGTACTCC. Translated, it gives CASSSHRGLQETQYS.

This sequence joins TRBV27 and TRBJ1-5; 8 bases agree with TRBD1. In germline, CDR1 is MNHEY, CDR2 SMNVEV (reference sequence). With 5 bases clipped from V and 4 bases from J, the junction kept 10 bases outside the gene matches. CDR3 length equals 16 residues. The CDR3 is CASSAYLGQVNQPQHF. The CDR3 bases are TGTGCCAGCAGTGCATATCTGGGACAGGTTAATCAGCCCCAGCATTTT.

This clonotype was seen a handful of times. The rearrangement links TRBV14 to TRBJ2-1; 10 positions match TRBD2. Losses at the gene ends were 4 bases for V and 4 bases for J; bases not matched to a gene: 10. CDR3 length equals 17 residues. Germline V gives CDR1 SGHDN, CDR2 FVKESK. The CDR3 here is CASSPMSGGAGYNEQFF. CDR3 nucleotide sequence: TGTGCCAGCAGCCCCATGAGCGGGGGGGCCGGGTACAATGAGCAGTTCTTC.

This clonotype turned up a few times. The chain combines TRBV2 with TRBJ2-7, with 13 bases lining up with TRBD2. The CDR3 covers 17 residues. The J segment lost 6 bases and the V segment lost 7 bases, leaving 15 bases of the junction unmatched. Germline V gene data show CDR1 as SNHLY and CDR2 as FYNNEI. The CDR3 bases are TGTGCCAGCATCCGGGGGGGACTAGCGGGACCTTGGGGCGAGCAGTACTTC. Protein product: CASIRGGLAGPWGEQYF.

As concerns this clonotype: An end of the junction differs from the germline gene, which may be a read error. This chain joins TRBV5-1 and TRBJ2-1; the match to TRBD1 covers 9 bases. The CDR3 is 15 residues long. Per germline, CDR1 SGHRS and CDR2 YFSETQ. CDR3 region: CVSRGGTGYNNEQFF. The CDR3 DNA reads as TGCGTCAGCAGGGGGGGGACAGGGTACAACAATGAGCAGTTCTTC.

This clonotype has a handful of counts. The chain joins TRBV4-1 to TRBJ1-2; D possibly corresponds to TRBD1 (6 bases). CDR1 MGHRA and CDR2 YSYEKL come from the germline V gene. The CDR3 runs to 15 residues. The V gene lost 4 bases and the J gene lost 4 bases, with 16 bases spanning the gap. CDR3 loop: CASSPSGGLSYGYTF. The CDR3 DNA sequence: TGCGCCAGCAGCCCGTCTGGGGGCCTCAGCTATGGCTACACCTTC.

In its sample, this clonotype was seen a few times. The junction does not match germline at one end; this may be a read error. CDR3 DNA: TGTGCTAGCAGCTTAGCACAGGGCGGCGCGACCCAGTACTTC. Amino acids: CASSLAQGGATQYF. The chain recombines TRBV7-7 with TRBJ2-5, with D possibly TRBD1 on 6 matching bases. The CDR3 contains 14 residues. CDR1 and CDR2 from the germline V gene are SSHAT and FNYEAQ (reference sequence).

This clonotype has a count of ten or more. The chain couples TRBV29-1 to TRBJ2-3; D is perhaps TRBD2 (6 bases). Trimming removed 5 bases at V and 6 bases at J, with 9 bases between. CDR1 and CDR2 from the germline V gene are SQVTM and ANQGSEA. The length of the CDR3 is 11 residues. CDR3 region: CSVWEADTQYF. The CDR3 DNA reads TGCAGCGTTTGGGAGGCGGATACGCAGTATTTT.